This T cell receptor (beta chain) appears in the sequencing data of a study of beta chain features in type 1 diabetes. The study, taken as a whole, reports: Type 1 diabetes patients had VDJ junctions that carried fewer insertions and more deletions.

A remark on this clone: Its antigen is unknown.

Expressed TCRB transcripts were sequenced because the entire RNA isolate underwent reverse transcription. Some clones are missing from TCRdb's copy, which holds only in-frame ones; the method was immunoSEQ multiplex PCR. The sample consists of roughly 120,000 clones, almost 40% of them appearing once. The TCR comes from a woman between 18 and 30 years old in good health. The sample consisted of stem cell memory CD4+ T cells from blood.

The CDR3 DNA is TGTGCCAGCAGTTTTATCTCAGGGTTGAACACTGAAGCTTTCTTT. It specifies CASSFISGLNTEAFF. This sequence joins TRBV28 and TRBJ1-1; possible D gene TRBD1, 5 bases. V was cut by 3 bases and J by 0 bases, with 11 bases left in between. Germline assignment: CDR1 MDHEN and CDR2 SYDVKM. The CDR3 covers 15 residues.